This T cell receptor (beta chain) was recorded in a study of control samples from healthy donors and cancer patients. Produced via immunoSEQ multiplex PCR; TCRdb's table is partial and in-frame only. The table has about 130,000 clones, under 95% seen once. CDR1 and CDR2 from the germline V gene are ENHRY and SYGVKD. The junction had 4 bases not matched to a gene; V was cut back by 2 bases and J by 4 bases. The CDR3 runs to 17 residues. The rearrangement links TRBV10-3 to TRBJ2-3; the match to TRBD2 covers 15 bases. The receptor comes from a young man in good health. Sequenced input: blood. The CDR3 sequence: CAISEGLAGGSADTQYF. CDR3 coding DNA: TGTGCCATCAGTGAGGGACTAGCGGGGGGGAGCGCAGATACGCAGTATTTT.